This T cell receptor beta chain was sequenced during a study of blood T cell repertoires in COVID-19. Assay used: immunoSEQ multiplex PCR; TCRdb lists only in-frame clones, some missing. The sample holds approximately 120,000 clones, more than 70% seen once. Trimming pared 5 bases from V and 4 bases from J, leaving 26 bases between. CDR1 is SGHDN and CDR2 is FVKESK in the germline V gene. This CDR3 spans 18 amino acids. V is TRBV14 and J is TRBJ1-1; a possible D gene is TRBD1 (6 bases). Sequenced input: peripheral blood. The TCR comes from a human donor in a cohort sampled during active COVID-19. CDR3 DNA: TGTGCCAGCAGCGCCCAGACCCTCAGCGGGGGGCGAAGCACTGAAGCTTTCTTT. It yields the protein CASSAQTLSGGRSTEAFF. Drawing the rest from reference TRBV14 and TRBJ1-1, the complete variable domain is EAGVTQFPSHSVIEKGQTVTLRCDPISGHDNLYWYRRVMGKEIKFLLHFVKESKQDESGMPNNRFLAERTGGTYSTLKVQPAELEDSGVYFCASSAQTLSGGRSTEAFFGQGTRLTVV.